The entry that follows covers one T cell receptor (beta chain) sequence. Its antigen is not known. The data derive from a study of cytomegalovirus exposure and HLA in healthy donors. Study conclusions and caveats: As a later analysis showed, several of the most significant clusters appeared to be linked to common viral pathogens. There were a few CMV-associated chains whose specificity for CMV antigens was confirmed in vitro.

PCR involved 60 Vbeta and 13 Jbeta primers. Method: immunoSEQ multiplex PCR; TCRdb's copy keeps in-frame clones and lacks some. This sample has around 150,000 clones, with 65% to 85% found just once. After removal of 4 bases from V and 6 bases from J, the junction contained 2 bases not matched to a gene. The CDR3 runs to 13 residues. Germline loops: CDR1 SQVTM, CDR2 ANQGSEA. This TCR was recovered from a man between 35 and 55 years old in good health and CMV-seropositive. Material: PBMCs. The chain couples TRBV29-1 to TRBJ2-1, with 11 bases matching TRBD2. The CDR3 nucleotides are TGCAGCGTTGTAGCGGGGGGGCTCAATGAGCAGTTCTTC. This sequence encodes CSVVAGGLNEQFF.